Each of the 24 T cell receptor beta chains below was sequenced from the same sample in a study of siplizumab effects on memory and regulatory T cells. TCRdb keeps only in-frame clones here, not all; method: immunoSEQ multiplex PCR. This sample has about 100,000 clones, with about 91% found just once. Sequencing was carried out using CD4+ T cells sorted from blood. The receptors were gathered from a human donor in good health.

V is TRBV7-9 and J is TRBJ2-5, with 9 bases matching TRBD1. CDR3 length equals 15 residues. CDR1 and CDR2 from the germline V gene are SEHNR and FQNEAQ (reference sequence). Germline trimming cut 1 base from V and 4 bases from J; bases unmatched to any gene: 4. CDR3 region: CASSLDRGLGETQYF. CDR3 DNA sequence: TGTGCCAGCAGCTTAGACAGGGGGCTGGGAGAGACCCAGTACTTC.

The chain couples TRBV7-3 to TRBJ2-7; perhaps D is TRBD1 or TRBD2 (5 bases each). Germline CDR1 reads SGHTA; CDR2 reads FQGTGA. Between the trimmed V and J ends, which lost 6 bases and 0 bases, there was a span of 12 bases. This CDR3 comprises 14 residues. The CDR3 DNA follows: TGTGCCAGCAGTAGATCCGGGGCCTCCTACGAGCAGTACTTC. It codes for CASSRSGASYEQYF.

The CDR3 reads CASSEGSRGTDTQYF. The DNA of the CDR3 is TGTGCCAGCAGTGAAGGAAGTAGAGGCACAGATACGCAGTATTTT. This chain connects TRBV6-1 to TRBJ2-3; D not certain. CDR3 length: 15 amino acids. CDR1 and CDR2 from the germline V gene are MNHNS and SASEGT. V was pared by 1 base and J by 1 base, with 9 bases between.

The rearrangement links TRBV2 to TRBJ1-4; 7 positions match TRBD1. The CDR3 contains 14 residues. CDR1 and CDR2 from the germline V gene are SNHLY and FYNNEI. V lost 3 bases, J lost 3 bases, and 1 base stayed unmatched. The CDR3 DNA reads as TGTGCCAGCAGTGACAGGGGGGCTAATGAAAAACTGTTTTTT. This codes for CASSDRGANEKLFF. The entire variable domain, with the rest obtained from reference TRBV2 and TRBJ1-4, is as follows: EPEVTQTPSHQVTQMGQEVILRCVPISNHLYFYWYRQILGQKVEFLVSFYNNEISEKSEIFDDQFSVERPDGSNFTLKIRSTKLEDSAMYFCASSDRGANEKLFFGSGTQLSVL.

V is TRBV11-2 and J is TRBJ2-7, with D perhaps matching TRBD2 (6 bases). Germline-derived CDR1 and CDR2 are SGHAT and FQNNGV. Deletions cut 2 bases from V and 5 bases from J, with 10 bases between. CDR3 length: 13 residues. The CDR3 region has the DNA TGTGCCAGCAGCTTAACCCGGACTAACGAGCAGTACTTC. Translation gives CASSLTRTNEQYF.

The genes are TRBV5-4 and TRBJ2-5; D is undetermined. V lost 0 bases to trimming and J lost 5 bases, with 8 bases between them. The length of the CDR3 is 13 residues. CDR1 is SGHNT, CDR2 YYREEE, per germline (reference sequence). The CDR3 is CASSLVSPETQYF. Here the CDR3 DNA reads TGTGCCAGCAGCTTGGTCAGTCCTGAGACCCAGTACTTC.

V is TRBV5-6 and J is TRBJ2-3; 9 bases align to TRBD2. Germline assignment: CDR1 SGHDT and CDR2 YYEEEE. Unmatched junction bases numbered 7, after V lost 0 bases and J lost 5 bases. The CDR3 runs to 16 residues. The CDR3 nucleotides read TGTGCCAGCAGCTTGGGTCGCGGGGGGGCTAGAGATACGCAGTATTTT. Amino acid sequence: CASSLGRGGARDTQYF.

This chain connects TRBV15 to TRBJ1-2; D unclear. Germline loops: CDR1 LNHNV, CDR2 YYDKDF (reference sequence). V was trimmed by 0 bases and J by 3 bases, leaving 17 bases between them. The CDR3 runs to 17 residues. The CDR3: CATSREKKGGAYYGYTF. CDR3 DNA: TGTGCCACCAGCAGAGAAAAAAAGGGCGGCGCTTACTATGGCTACACCTTC.

The chain combines TRBV12-5 with TRBJ2-1, with TRBD2 identical over 7 bases. This CDR3 is built from 16 residues. V lost 0 bases to trimming and J lost 8 bases; unmatched junction nucleotides: 10. Germline assignment: CDR1 LGHNT and CDR2 FRNRAP. CDR3 residues: CASGLVRWGGLDEQFF. In DNA, the CDR3 is TGTGCTAGTGGTTTGGTACGGTGGGGGGGTCTGGATGAGCAGTTCTTC.

This chain joins TRBV25-1 and TRBJ2-1, with TRBD2 matching 9 bases. Germline V gene lookup returns CDR1 MGHDK and CDR2 SYGVNS. The junction had 5 bases not matched to a gene; V was cut back by 5 bases and J by 9 bases. The CDR3 length is 13 residues. The CDR3 protein is CASSPAGGSEQFF. CDR3 nucleotide sequence: TGTGCCAGCAGTCCAGCGGGGGGAAGTGAGCAGTTCTTC.

The chain combines TRBV11-2 with TRBJ1-1, with 8 nucleotides matching TRBD1. The CDR3 consists of 15 residues. Germline assignment: CDR1 SGHAT and CDR2 FQNNGV. V lost 4 bases to trimming and J lost 3 bases; unmatched junction nucleotides: 7. The CDR3 DNA follows: TGTGCCAGCAGCTCATCGGACAGGGACGACACTGAAGCTTTCTTT. It codes for CASSSSDRDDTEAFF.

The chain joins TRBV28 to TRBJ2-7, with 8 bases aligning to TRBD1. Germline V gene sequence: CDR1 MDHEN, CDR2 SYDVKM. V trimming: 6 bases; J trimming: 2 bases; junction bases outside the gene matches: 6. This CDR3 region has 14 residues. CDR3 sequence (DNA): TGTGCCAGCAGCTCAGGGGACAGGCCCTACGAGCAGTACTTC. The encoded protein is CASSSGDRPYEQYF.

The V and J genes are TRBV6-6 and TRBJ1-1; D not certain. The V gene's germline CDR1 is MNHNY and CDR2 SVGAGI (reference sequence). This CDR3 is 13 amino acids long. Trimming removed 7 bases from V and 6 bases from J, with 15 bases in between. CDR3 DNA sequence: TGTGCCAGCATCCTCAGAGGAGAAGCTGAAGCTTTCTTT. It specifies CASILRGEAEAFF.

Written as DNA, the CDR3 is TGTGCCAGCAGTTACGGGGGGGATTCCTCTGCGCAGTATTTT. Its protein product is CASSYGGDSSAQYF. The chain links TRBV25-1 to TRBJ2-3; 8 bases are shared with TRBD2. The CDR3 sequence is 14 residues long. J was trimmed by 10 bases and V by 5 bases; bases with no gene match: 11. The germline V gene encodes CDR1 MGHDK and CDR2 SYGVNS.

The gene calls are TRBV5-1 and TRBJ1-2, with D possibly being TRBD1 (6 bases). The CDR3 totals 13 residues. Trimming removed 4 bases at V and 8 bases at J, with 15 bases between. CDR1 SGHRS and CDR2 YFSETQ come from the germline V gene. The CDR3 DNA is TGCGCCAGCAGCCCGGGACAACGGGACGGCTACACCTTC. This translates into CASSPGQRDGYTF.

The V and J genes are TRBV7-9 and TRBJ2-1; D perhaps matches TRBD2 (5 bases). V shed 2 bases and J shed 1 base, with 9 bases lying between them. Germline V gene data show CDR1 as SEHNR and CDR2 as FQNEAQ (reference sequence). The CDR3 is 15 amino acids. CDR3 in DNA: TGTGCCAGCAGCTTAAGGACTGAATCCTACAATGAGCAGTTCTTC. Protein product: CASSLRTESYNEQFF.

The rearrangement links TRBV10-1 to TRBJ2-3; 7 nucleotides line up with TRBD1. CDR3 length: 14 amino acids. V shed 4 bases, J shed 4 bases, and the junction held 5 bases outside the gene matches. CDR1 and CDR2 (germline): WNHNN, SYGVQD (reference sequence). The CDR3 spells CASSVGQSADTQYF. CDR3 DNA sequence: TGCGCCAGCAGTGTGGGACAGTCAGCAGATACGCAGTATTTT.

This clone came up once. The genes are TRBV10-3 and TRBJ2-1; tentatively, D is TRBD1 or TRBD2 (6 bases each). Germline V CDR1 and CDR2: ENHRY, SYGVKD. The CDR3 runs to 13 residues. V gave up 3 bases and J gave up 9 bases, with 12 bases separating them. CDR3 sequence reads: CAISEGGQGEQFF. CDR3 bases: TGTGCCATCAGTGAAGGGGGGCAGGGTGAGCAGTTCTTC.

CDR3 protein: CASSKRGGHTDTQYF. The CDR3 region has the DNA TGTGCCAGCAGCAAGAGGGGGGGCCACACAGATACGCAGTATTTT. The V and J genes are TRBV7-3 and TRBJ2-3; tentative D call: TRBD2 (7 bases). V lost 5 bases and J 2 bases, leaving 14 bases between the germline ends. Germline CDR1 and CDR2: SGHTA and FQGTGA. The CDR3 runs to 15 residues.

The genes are TRBV6-5 and TRBJ2-1; TRBD2 is a possible D gene (5 bases). The germline CDR1 and CDR2 sequences are MNHEY and SVGAGI. This CDR3 comprises 14 residues. V was clipped by 6 bases and J by 0 bases, with 9 bases between them. In nucleotides, the CDR3 is TGTGCCAGCAGAACCAGCGGCTCCTACAATGAGCAGTTCTTC. Its translation is CASRTSGSYNEQFF.

V and J are TRBV6-6 and TRBJ1-2, with 10 bases matching TRBD1. This CDR3 spans 13 amino acids. The J segment lost 8 bases and the V segment lost 6 bases, leaving 6 bases of the junction unmatched. Germline CDR1 reads MNHNY; CDR2 reads SVGAGI (reference sequence). CDR3 nucleotides: TGTGCCAGCAGACTCCCGGGACAGGGGGGCTACACCTTC. As protein: CASRLPGQGGYTF.

J is TRBJ1-5 and V is TRBV5-4; 7 positions match TRBD1. There are 15 residues in the CDR3. V shed 0 bases and J 3 bases; nucleotides not matched to a gene: 3. CDR1 is SGHNT, CDR2 YYREEE, per germline (reference sequence). The CDR3 here is CASSLDGTANQPQHF. CDR3 bases: TGTGCCAGCAGCTTGGATGGGACAGCCAATCAGCCCCAGCATTTT.

CDR3 amino acids: CASRDDGTDSPLHF. The CDR3 bases are TGTGCCAGTAGGGACGACGGGACCGATTCACCCCTCCACTTT. This chain links TRBV6-6 with TRBJ1-6, with a tentative D call TRBD1 (5 bases). CDR1 is MNHNY, CDR2 SVGAGI, per germline (reference sequence). The CDR3 consists of 14 residues. V was trimmed by 9 bases and J by 8 bases, leaving 17 bases between them.

This sequence joins TRBV10-3 and TRBJ2-5, with D perhaps TRBD1 (5 bases). The germline gives CDR1 ENHRY, CDR2 SYGVKD. V dropped 4 bases and J dropped 4 bases, with 10 bases sitting between them. The CDR3 has 13 amino acids. The CDR3 loop reads CAISVSGLETQYF. CDR3 DNA: TGTGCCATCAGTGTTTCAGGGCTAGAGACCCAGTACTTC.